This T cell receptor beta chain emerged from a study of T-cell memory formation after mild COVID-19. In the study overall: For the most part, TCR clusters were specific to one donor.

The germline V gene encodes CDR1 SGHKS and CDR2 YYEKEE (reference sequence). Between the trimmed V and J ends, which lost 2 bases and 4 bases, there was a span of 12 bases. The CDR3 extends over 15 amino acids. MiXCR, applied by TCRdb to the 5' RACE reads, yields one record per CDR3 protein. The sample yields under 650,000 distinct CDR3 sequences, about 20% seen once. The receptor was derived from an adult woman who had mild COVID-19 (a few samples of this study predate the infection). Cell type and time point are not known. J is TRBJ2-2 and V is TRBV5-5; D might be TRBD2 (6 bases). The source material was PBMCs or a T cell subset sorted from them (not recorded which). The CDR3, as DNA: TGTGCCAGCAGCTTACGGGACTCCCCCACCGGGGAGCTGTTTTTT. The encoded protein is CASSLRDSPTGELFF. The full variable domain, its missing parts supplied by reference TRBV5-5 and TRBJ2-2, is DAGVTQSPTHLIKTRGQQVTLRCSPISGHKSVSWYQQVLGQGPQFIFQYYEKEERGRGNFPDRFSARQFPNYSSELNVNALLLGDSALYLCASSLRDSPTGELFFGEGSRLTVL.